What follows are 19 T cell receptor beta chains derived from one specimen sequenced in a study of CXCR3-negative and CXCR3-positive naive CD8 T cells. TRB cDNA libraries were made by UMI-labeled 5' RACE. TCRdb reanalyzed the 5' RACE reads and collapses them to one entry per CDR3 protein, without DNA. The sample holds 70,000 to 95,000 distinct CDR3 sequences. Material for sequencing was naive CXCR3- CD8+ T cells from blood. Subset noted: CD45RO-CCR7+CD27+CD95- naive CD8+ T cells lacking CXCR3 (TNR3-). Receptors originate from a human donor in good health. Some clones in this sample may be carry-over from other donors' samples.

CDR3 in amino acids: CASSPPNTEAFF. The V call is TRBV7-8, the J call TRBJ1-1. Germline CDR1 and CDR2: SGHVS and FQNEAQ. CDR3 length: 12 amino acids.

V and J are TRBV28 and TRBJ2-7. The V gene's germline CDR1 is MDHEN and CDR2 SYDVKM. The CDR3 covers 15 residues. CDR3 in amino acids: CASSFEFTESYEQYF.

V gene TRBV12-3 or TRBV12-4 combines with J gene TRBJ2-1; TCRdb gives TRBD2 as the D gene, but with no DNA this cannot be confirmed. There are 15 residues in the CDR3. CDR3 protein: CASSALAGFSNEQFF.

V gene TRBV15 combines with J gene TRBJ2-5. CDR3 length: 15 residues. The germline gives CDR1 LNHNV, CDR2 YYDKDF (reference sequence). CDR3 in amino acids: CATSRDRISSETQYF.

The chain employs TRBV2 and TRBJ2-7; TCRdb proposes TRBD2, but this gene call is untestable without DNA. Germline V gene data show CDR1 as SNHLY and CDR2 as FYNNEI. The CDR3 is 14 residues long. This chain's CDR3 is CASSVIAGNYEQYF.

The genes are TRBV10-3 and TRBJ2-7. The CDR3 covers 13 residues. Germline values: CDR1 ENHRY, CDR2 SYGVKD. The CDR3 loop is CAISERSYYEQYF.

J is TRBJ2-3 and V is TRBV28; TCRdb names TRBD1, which stays unverified in the absence of DNA. The CDR3 contains 15 residues. Looked up from germline, CDR1 is MDHEN and CDR2 is SYDVKM. CDR3 region: CASRNRGGSTDTQYF. Complete variable domain (other parts from reference TRBV28 and TRBJ2-3): DVKVTQSSRYLVKRTGEKVFLECVQDMDHENMFWYRQDPGLGLRLIYFSYDVKMKEKGDIPEGYSVSREKKERFSLILESASTNQTSMYLCASRNRGGSTDTQYFGPGTRLTVL.

The chain combines TRBV6-6 with TRBJ2-2; absent DNA, TCRdb's TRBD2 call cannot be checked. CDR1 and CDR2 (germline): MNHNY, SVGAGI (reference sequence). This CDR3 has 17 amino acids. CDR3 sequence reads: CASSNPPGLAETGELFF.

V and J are TRBV28 and TRBJ2-1; as DNA is missing, the TRBD2 call by TCRdb cannot be tested. Germline CDR1 is MDHEN and CDR2 is SYDVKM. This CDR3 region has 14 residues. CDR3 residues: CASWGGPSYNEQFF. The full variable domain, its missing parts supplied by reference TRBV28 and TRBJ2-1, is DVKVTQSSRYLVKRTGEKVFLECVQDMDHENMFWYRQDPGLGLRLIYFSYDVKMKEKGDIPEGYSVSREKKERFSLILESASTNQTSMYLCASWGGPSYNEQFFGPGTRLTVL.

The chain joins TRBV15 to TRBJ1-2; with no DNA, the TCRdb D assignment of TRBD1 cannot be verified. This CDR3 contains 16 residues. Germline V CDR1 and CDR2: LNHNV, YYDKDF (reference sequence). This CDR3 is CATSRAGQVASGGYTF.

This chain links TRBV20-1 with TRBJ2-7; TCRdb reports TRBD1, a call that lacks DNA to check it against. This CDR3 is 13 amino acids long. Germline V gene sequence: CDR1 DFQATT, CDR2 SNEGSKA (reference sequence). The CDR3 reads CSAQGLPSYEQYF.

This CDR3 reads CASSFDRGTSGRPPGELFF. The chain joins TRBV3-1 to TRBJ2-2; there is no DNA to check the TCRdb D call of TRBD2. Germline V gives CDR1 LGHDT, CDR2 YNNKEL (reference sequence). The CDR3 extends over 19 amino acids. The complete variable domain, with remaining parts taken from reference TRBV3-1 and TRBJ2-2, reads DTAVSQTPKYLVTQMGNDKSIKCEQNLGHDTMYWYKQDSKKFLKIMFSYNNKELIINETVPNRFSPKSPDKAHLNLHINSLELGDSAVYFCASSFDRGTSGRPPGELFFGEGSRLTVL.

The chain recombines TRBV12-3 or TRBV12-4 with TRBJ1-2; TCRdb indicates TRBD1, and absent DNA this call remains unverified. CDR3 length equals 13 residues. The CDR3 region is CASSPKGDMGYTF.

The rearrangement links TRBV20-1 to TRBJ1-3. This CDR3 is built from 15 residues. Per the germline V gene, CDR1 is DFQATT and CDR2 is SNEGSKA (reference sequence). CDR3 amino acids: CSAPPADSSGNTIYF.

This CDR3 is CASSSLAGEAPDTQYF. The V call is TRBV7-6, the J call TRBJ2-3; TCRdb's D call, TRBD2, is unchecked because there is no DNA. Germline lookup yields CDR1 SGHVS and CDR2 FNYEAQ. This CDR3 contains 16 residues. Full variable domain (outside the CDR3, taken from reference TRBV7-6 and TRBJ2-3): GAGVSQSPRYKVTKRGQDVALRCDPISGHVSLYWYRQALGQGPEFLTYFNYEAQQDKSGLPNDRFSAERPEGSISTLTIQRTEQRDSAMYRCASSSLAGEAPDTQYFGPGTRLTVL.

This chain links TRBV7-9 with TRBJ2-2; TCRdb's D call, TRBD1, is unchecked because there is no DNA. Looked up from germline, CDR1 is SEHNR and CDR2 is FQNEAQ (reference sequence). CDR3 length equals 16 residues. This CDR3 reads CASSLPRTDLSGELFF.

J is TRBJ1-1 and V is TRBV12-3 or TRBV12-4; no DNA is available, so the TRBD1 call from TCRdb remains unchecked. The CDR3 runs 14 residues. This chain's CDR3 is CASTEGVGYTEAFF.

The chain employs TRBV5-1 and TRBJ2-7; the TCRdb D gene call, TRBD1, has no DNA to confirm it. Germline CDR1 reads SGHRS; CDR2 reads YFSETQ. This CDR3 is built from 17 residues. CDR3 protein: CASSPVPGQGAFYEQYF.

The V gene is TRBV6-6, the J gene TRBJ1-5. Germline-derived CDR1 and CDR2 are MNHNY and SVGAGI (reference sequence). This CDR3 region has 14 residues. The CDR3 region is CASSPTDSNQPQHF.